This T cell receptor beta chain comes out of a study of T cell responses to AZD1222 COVID-19 vaccine. Study findings and constraints: Repertoire collection took place solely once the T cell response had peaked. Seropositive status at baseline applied to only a handful of AZD1222 recipients. Spike-spanning, vaccine-associated CD4 TCRs were dominant at 160-218 and 743-854.

Repertoires were generated with immunoSEQ multiplex PCR, while TCRdb's copy carries only in-frame clones and drops some. The sample lists some 150,000 clones; about nine tenths were seen once. CDR3 length: 13 residues. Germline V gives CDR1 PRHDT, CDR2 FYEKMQ (reference sequence). The V end was cut by 3 bases, the J end by 1 base, with 6 bases between. The table lists this clone with a count of one. Its antigen is as yet unknown. The TCR sequence derives from an adult in good health. The chain uses TRBV13 and TRBJ1-1; D is unresolved. This specimen was peripheral blood, taken on day 0 of AZD1222 vaccination. CDR3 sequence (DNA): TGTGCCAGCAGCTTTTACACGAACACTGAAGCTTTCTTT. This codes for CASSFYTNTEAFF.